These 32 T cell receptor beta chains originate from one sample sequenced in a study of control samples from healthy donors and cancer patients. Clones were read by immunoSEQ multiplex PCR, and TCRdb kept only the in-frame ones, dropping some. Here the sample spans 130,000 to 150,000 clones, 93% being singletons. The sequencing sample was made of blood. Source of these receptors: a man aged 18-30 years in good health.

The CDR3 DNA is TGTGCCAGCAGCGGGCAGACGGGAGATCAGCCCCAGCATTTT. Translated, it gives CASSGQTGDQPQHF. The chain has TRBV7-9 and TRBJ1-5; D remains ambiguous. Germline V gene lookup returns CDR1 SEHNR and CDR2 FQNEAQ (reference sequence). This CDR3 is built from 14 residues. V was trimmed by 5 bases and J by 5 bases, leaving 13 bases between them. The whole variable domain, filled in from reference TRBV7-9 and TRBJ1-5, reads DTGVSQNPRHKITKRGQNVTFRCDPISEHNRLYWYRQTLGQGPEFLTYFQNEAQLEKSRLLSDRFSAERPKGSFSTLEIQRTEQGDSAMYLCASSGQTGDQPQHFGDGTRLSIL.

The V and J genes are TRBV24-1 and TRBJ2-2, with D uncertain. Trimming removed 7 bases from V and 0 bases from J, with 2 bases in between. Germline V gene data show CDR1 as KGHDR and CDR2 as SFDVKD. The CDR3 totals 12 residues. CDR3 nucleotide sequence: TGTGCCACCAGAGCGAACACCGGGGAGCTGTTTTTT. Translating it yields CATRANTGELFF.

CDR3 coding DNA: TGTGCCAGCAGACCCCAGACAGGGACCTACGAGCAGTACTTC. Translated: CASRPQTGTYEQYF. The rearrangement joins TRBV6-5 to TRBJ2-7; 7 bases fit TRBD1. This CDR3 is 14 amino acids long. Germline V CDR1 and CDR2: MNHEY, SVGAGI. With V trimmed by 6 bases and J by 2 bases, 7 bases remained unmatched.

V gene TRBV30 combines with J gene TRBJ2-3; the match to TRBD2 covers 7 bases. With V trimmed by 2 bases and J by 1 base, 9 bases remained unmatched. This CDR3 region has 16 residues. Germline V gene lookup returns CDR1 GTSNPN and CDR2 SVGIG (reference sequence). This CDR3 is CAWSLTDTSGTDTQYF. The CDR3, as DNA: TGTGCCTGGAGTTTGACCGATACTAGCGGCACAGATACGCAGTATTTT.

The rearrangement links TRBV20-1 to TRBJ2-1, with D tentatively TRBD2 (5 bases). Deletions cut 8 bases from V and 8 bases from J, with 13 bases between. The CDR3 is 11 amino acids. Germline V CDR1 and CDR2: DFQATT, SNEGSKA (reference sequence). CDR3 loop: CSTPSGYEQFF. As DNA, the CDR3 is TGCAGTACACCCTCGGGGTATGAGCAGTTCTTC.

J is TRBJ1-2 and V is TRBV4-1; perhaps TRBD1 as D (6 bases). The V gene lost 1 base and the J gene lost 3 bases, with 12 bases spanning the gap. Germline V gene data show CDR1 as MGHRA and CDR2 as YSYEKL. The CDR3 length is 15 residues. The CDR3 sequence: CASSQVQGSDYGYTF. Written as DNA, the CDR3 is TGCGCCAGCAGCCAAGTTCAGGGGAGCGACTATGGCTACACCTTC.

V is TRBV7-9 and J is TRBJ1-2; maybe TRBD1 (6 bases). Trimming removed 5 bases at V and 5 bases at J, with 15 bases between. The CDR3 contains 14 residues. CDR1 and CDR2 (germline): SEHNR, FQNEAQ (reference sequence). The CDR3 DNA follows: TGTGCCAGCAGCGTCGGGACATGGGTATATGGCTACACCTTC. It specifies CASSVGTWVYGYTF. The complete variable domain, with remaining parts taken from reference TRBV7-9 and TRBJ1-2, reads DTGVSQNPRHKITKRGQNVTFRCDPISEHNRLYWYRQTLGQGPEFLTYFQNEAQLEKSRLLSDRFSAERPKGSFSTLEIQRTEQGDSAMYLCASSVGTWVYGYTFGSGTRLTVV.

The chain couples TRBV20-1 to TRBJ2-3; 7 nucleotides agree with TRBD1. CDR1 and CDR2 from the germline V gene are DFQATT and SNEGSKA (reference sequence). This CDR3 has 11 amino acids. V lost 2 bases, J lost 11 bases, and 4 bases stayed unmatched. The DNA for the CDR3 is TGCAGTGCTAGAACAGGGGCCCGGCAGTATTTT. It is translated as CSARTGARQYF.

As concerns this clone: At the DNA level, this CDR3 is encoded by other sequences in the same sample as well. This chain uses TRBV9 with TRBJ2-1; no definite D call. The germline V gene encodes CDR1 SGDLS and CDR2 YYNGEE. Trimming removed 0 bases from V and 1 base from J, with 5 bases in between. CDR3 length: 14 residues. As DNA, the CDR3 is TGTGCCAGCAGCGTAGTGGGTTCCTACAATGAGCAGTTCTTC. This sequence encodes CASSVVGSYNEQFF.

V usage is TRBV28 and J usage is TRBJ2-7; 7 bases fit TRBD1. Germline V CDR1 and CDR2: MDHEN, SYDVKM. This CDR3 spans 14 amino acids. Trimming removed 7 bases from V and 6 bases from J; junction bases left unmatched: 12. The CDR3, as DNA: TGTGCCAGCACCGGACCGGGACAGTCTACCGAGCAGTACTTC. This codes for CASTGPGQSTEQYF.

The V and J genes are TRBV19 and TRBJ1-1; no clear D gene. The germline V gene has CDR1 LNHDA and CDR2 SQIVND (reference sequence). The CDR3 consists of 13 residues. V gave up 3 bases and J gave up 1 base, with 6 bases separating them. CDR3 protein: CASSILGNTEAFF. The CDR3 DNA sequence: TGTGCCAGTAGTATTCTGGGGAACACTGAAGCTTTCTTT.

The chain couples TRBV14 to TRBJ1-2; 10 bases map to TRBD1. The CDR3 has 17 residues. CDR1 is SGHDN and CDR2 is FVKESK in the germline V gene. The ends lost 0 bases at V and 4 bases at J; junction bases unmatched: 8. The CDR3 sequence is CASSQDSRTGGLYGYTF. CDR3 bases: TGTGCCAGCAGCCAAGATTCGCGGACAGGGGGACTCTATGGCTACACCTTC. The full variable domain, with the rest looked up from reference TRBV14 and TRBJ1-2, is EAGVTQFPSHSVIEKGQTVTLRCDPISGHDNLYWYRRVMGKEIKFLLHFVKESKQDESGMPNNRFLAERTGGTYSTLKVQPAELEDSGVYFCASSQDSRTGGLYGYTFGSGTRLTVV.

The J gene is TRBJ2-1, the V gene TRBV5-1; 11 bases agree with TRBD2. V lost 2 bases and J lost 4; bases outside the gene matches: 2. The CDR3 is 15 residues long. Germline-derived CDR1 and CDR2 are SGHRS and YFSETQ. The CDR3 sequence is CASSFASGRYNEQFF. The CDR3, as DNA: TGCGCCAGCAGCTTTGCTAGCGGGAGGTACAATGAGCAGTTCTTC.

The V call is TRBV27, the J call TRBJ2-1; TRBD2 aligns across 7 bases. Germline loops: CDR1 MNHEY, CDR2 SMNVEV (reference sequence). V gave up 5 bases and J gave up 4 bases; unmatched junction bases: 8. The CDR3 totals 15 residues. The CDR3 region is CASSPESGVYNEQFF. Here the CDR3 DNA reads TGTGCCAGCAGTCCAGAAAGCGGGGTTTACAATGAGCAGTTCTTC.

Here the CDR3 reads CASSTRQTLNYGYTF. CDR3 coding DNA: TGTGCCAGCAGCACCCGACAGACTCTTAACTATGGCTACACCTTC. The rearrangement joins TRBV13 to TRBJ1-2; the D gene is possibly TRBD1 (5 bases). V was cut by 5 bases and J by 1 base, with 14 bases left in between. The CDR3 contains 15 residues. Germline V lookup: CDR1 PRHDT, CDR2 FYEKMQ (reference sequence).

The CDR3 spells CASFEGTEAFF. DNA for the CDR3: TGTGCCAGCTTCGAAGGCACTGAAGCTTTCTTT. V is TRBV27 and J is TRBJ1-1; D not resolved. V was pared by 8 bases and J by 4 bases, with 8 bases between. Germline V gene sequence: CDR1 MNHEY, CDR2 SMNVEV (reference sequence). CDR3 length equals 11 residues.

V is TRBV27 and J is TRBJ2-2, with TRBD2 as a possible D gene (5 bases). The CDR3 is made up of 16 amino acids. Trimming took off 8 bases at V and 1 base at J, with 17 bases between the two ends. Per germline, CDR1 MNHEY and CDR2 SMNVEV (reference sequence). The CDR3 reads CASLPVERRNTGELFF. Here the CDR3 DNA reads TGTGCCAGCCTCCCCGTCGAGCGGCGGAACACCGGGGAGCTGTTTTTT.

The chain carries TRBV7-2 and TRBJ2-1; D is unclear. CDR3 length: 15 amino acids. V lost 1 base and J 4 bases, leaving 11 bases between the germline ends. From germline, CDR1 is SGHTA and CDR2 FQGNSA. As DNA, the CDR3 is TGTGCCAGCAGCTTAGTAGGATCCGATTACAATGAGCAGTTCTTC. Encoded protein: CASSLVGSDYNEQFF.

The CDR3 sequence: CASATGVGNQPQHF. As DNA, the CDR3 is TGTGCCAGCGCGACAGGGGTAGGGAATCAGCCCCAGCATTTT. The chain carries TRBV19 and TRBJ1-5; 8 bases agree with TRBD1. Germline assignment: CDR1 LNHDA and CDR2 SQIVND (reference sequence). V dropped 9 bases and J dropped 4; count of bases not matched to a gene: 8. The CDR3 runs to 14 residues.

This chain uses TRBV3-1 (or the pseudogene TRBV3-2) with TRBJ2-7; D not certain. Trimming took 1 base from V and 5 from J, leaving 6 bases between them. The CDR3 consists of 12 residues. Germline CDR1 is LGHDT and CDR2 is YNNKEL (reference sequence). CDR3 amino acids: CASSQGLHEQYF. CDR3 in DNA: TGTGCCAGCAGCCAAGGTTTACACGAGCAGTACTTC.

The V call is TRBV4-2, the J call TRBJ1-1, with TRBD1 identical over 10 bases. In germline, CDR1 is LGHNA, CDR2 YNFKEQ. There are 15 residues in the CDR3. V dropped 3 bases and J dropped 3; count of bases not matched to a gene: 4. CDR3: CASSQGGQGHTEAFF. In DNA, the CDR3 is TGTGCCAGCAGCCAGGGGGGACAGGGGCACACTGAAGCTTTCTTT.

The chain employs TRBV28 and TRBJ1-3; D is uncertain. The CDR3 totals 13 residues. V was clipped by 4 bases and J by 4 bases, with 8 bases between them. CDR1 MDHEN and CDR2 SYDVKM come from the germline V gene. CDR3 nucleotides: TGTGCCAGCAGTTCCCGACTCGGAAACACCATATATTTT. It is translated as CASSSRLGNTIYF.

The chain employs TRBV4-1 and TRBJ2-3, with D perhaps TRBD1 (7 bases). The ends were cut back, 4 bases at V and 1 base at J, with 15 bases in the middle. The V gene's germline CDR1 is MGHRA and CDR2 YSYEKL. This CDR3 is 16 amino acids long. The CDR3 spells CASSPRDSGRTDTQYF. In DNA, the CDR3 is TGCGCCAGCAGCCCGCGGGACAGCGGTCGCACAGATACGCAGTATTTT.

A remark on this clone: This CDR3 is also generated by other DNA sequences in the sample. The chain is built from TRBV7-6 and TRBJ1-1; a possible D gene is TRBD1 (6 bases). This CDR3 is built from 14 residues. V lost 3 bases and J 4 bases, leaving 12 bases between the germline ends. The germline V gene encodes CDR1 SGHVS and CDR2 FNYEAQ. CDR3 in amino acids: CASSLGGGGTEAFF. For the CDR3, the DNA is TGTGCCAGCAGCTTGGGGGGCGGGGGCACTGAAGCTTTCTTT.

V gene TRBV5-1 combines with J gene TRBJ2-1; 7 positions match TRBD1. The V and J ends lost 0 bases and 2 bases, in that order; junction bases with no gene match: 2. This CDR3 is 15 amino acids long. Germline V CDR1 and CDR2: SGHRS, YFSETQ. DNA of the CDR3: TGCGCCAGCAGCTTGGCGGACAGGACCTACAATGAGCAGTTCTTC. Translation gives CASSLADRTYNEQFF.

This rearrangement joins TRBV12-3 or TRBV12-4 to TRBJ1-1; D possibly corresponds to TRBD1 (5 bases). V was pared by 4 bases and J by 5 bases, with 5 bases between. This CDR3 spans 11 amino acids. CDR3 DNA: TGTGCCAGCAGTTGGGGGACTGAAGCTTTCTTT. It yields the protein CASSWGTEAFF.

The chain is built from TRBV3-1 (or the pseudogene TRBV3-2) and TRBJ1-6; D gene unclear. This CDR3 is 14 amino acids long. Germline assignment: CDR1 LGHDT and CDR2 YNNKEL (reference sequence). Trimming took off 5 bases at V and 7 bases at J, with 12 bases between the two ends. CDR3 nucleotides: TGTGCCAGCAGCTCGGACGGGTACAATTCACCCCTCCACTTT. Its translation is CASSSDGYNSPLHF.

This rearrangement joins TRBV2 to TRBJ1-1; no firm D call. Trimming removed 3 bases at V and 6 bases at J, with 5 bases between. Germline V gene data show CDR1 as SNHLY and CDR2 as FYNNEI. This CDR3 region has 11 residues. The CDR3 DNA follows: TGTGCCAGCAGTGAGGTTTCTGAAGCTTTCTTT. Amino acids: CASSEVSEAFF.

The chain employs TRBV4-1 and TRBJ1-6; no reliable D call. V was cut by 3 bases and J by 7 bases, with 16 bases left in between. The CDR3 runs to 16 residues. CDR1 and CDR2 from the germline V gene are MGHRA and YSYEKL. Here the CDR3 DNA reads TGCGCCAGCAGCCAGGATACAGAGATCAGCAATTCACCCCTCCACTTT. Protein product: CASSQDTEISNSPLHF.

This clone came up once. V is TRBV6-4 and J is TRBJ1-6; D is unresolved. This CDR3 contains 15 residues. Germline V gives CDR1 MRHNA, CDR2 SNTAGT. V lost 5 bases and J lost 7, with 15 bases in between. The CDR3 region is CASSFYGEVNSPLHF. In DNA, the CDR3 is TGTGCCAGCAGTTTCTATGGGGAAGTGAATTCACCCCTCCACTTT.

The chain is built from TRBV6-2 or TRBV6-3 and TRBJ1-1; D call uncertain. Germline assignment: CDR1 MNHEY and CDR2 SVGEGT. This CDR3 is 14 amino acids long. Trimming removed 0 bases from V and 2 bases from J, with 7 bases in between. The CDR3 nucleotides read TGTGCCAGCAGTTACTCGACAACCAACACTGAAGCTTTCTTT. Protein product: CASSYSTTNTEAFF.

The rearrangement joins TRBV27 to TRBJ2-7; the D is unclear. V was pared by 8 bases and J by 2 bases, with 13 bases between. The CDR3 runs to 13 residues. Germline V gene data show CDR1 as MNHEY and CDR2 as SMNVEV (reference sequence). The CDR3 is CASSPGVAYEQYF. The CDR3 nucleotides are TGTGCCAGCTCCCCCGGAGTGGCCTACGAGCAGTACTTC.